This is a list of T cell receptor beta chains from one sample in a study of beta chain features in type 1 diabetes. TCRdb's copy holds only in-frame clones and misses some; the assay was immunoSEQ multiplex PCR. Seen here are hundreds of thousands of clones, around 16% observed once, and the top ten hold about 0.087%. The source material was naive CD4+ T cells from blood. These receptors came from a man aged 18 to 29 in good health. The CDR3 runs from the conserved cysteine through the conserved F or W. The D gene is left open where the match is weak. A clone size is listed for some rows: how often the clone was seen (once, few, many), or a class if it is expanded.

cdr3_nt	cdr3_aa	v_call	j_call	d_call	clone_size
TGTGCCAGCAGCCAAGATGACGCCTCTGGGGCCAACGTCCTGACTTTC	CASSQDDASGANVLTF	TRBV4-2	TRBJ2-6	-	many
TGCGCCAGCAGCCCGTCGGACAGGGCTAACACTGAAGCTTTCTTT	CASSPSDRANTEAFF	TRBV5-1	TRBJ1-1	TRBD1	-
TGTGCCAGCCTCGGACGGAACTATGGCTACACCTTC	CASLGRNYGYTF	TRBV25-1	TRBJ1-2	-	-
TGCGCCAGCAGCCCGGGAGGGGAAATCAGATACTCTGGGGCCAACGTCCTGACTTTC	CASSPGGEIRYSGANVLTF	TRBV4-3	TRBJ2-6	TRBD2	few
TGTGCCACGGGACCTGACAGGGACCAGCCCCAGCATTTT	CATGPDRDQPQHF	TRBV10-3	TRBJ1-5	TRBD1	-
TGCGCCAGCAGCCAACCACTAGCGGGAGTCTACGAGCAGTACTTC	CASSQPLAGVYEQYF	TRBV4-1	TRBJ2-7	TRBD2	few
TGTGCCAGCAGCTTTCGGGGGGCGCTTGGAAACACCATATATTTT	CASSFRGALGNTIYF	TRBV5-6	TRBJ1-3	-	few
TGCGCCAGCAATAAGCGGGGGCAAGAGACCCAGTACTTC	CASNKRGQETQYF	TRBV5-1	TRBJ2-5	TRBD2	-
TGTGCCATCAGTGACAGGGTAAACGGGGCCAAAAACATTCAGTACTTC	CAISDRVNGAKNIQYF	TRBV10-3	TRBJ2-4	-	many
TGTGCCAGCGGCTACAGGGACGGCAGGCCTCATCAAGAGGCCCAGTACTTC	CASGYRDGRPHQEAQYF	TRBV28	TRBJ2-5	-	-
TGTGCCAGCACCCTCGGCTACGAGCAGTACTTC	CASTLGYEQYF	TRBV28	TRBJ2-7	-	few
TGTGCCAGCAAACAGGGAGGGGTGGAAGGCTACACCTTC	CASKQGGVEGYTF	TRBV6-5	TRBJ1-2	-	few
TGTGCCAGCAATTACCGGGAGACCCAGTACTTC	CASNYRETQYF	TRBV2	TRBJ2-5	-	few
TGTGCCTCCGGGACTAGGGGCGAGCAGTTCTTC	CASGTRGEQFF	TRBV28	TRBJ2-1	TRBD2	few
TGCGCCAGCAGCCAAGTCCCGGGACAGATCTACGAGCAGTACTTC	CASSQVPGQIYEQYF	TRBV4-1	TRBJ2-7	TRBD1	-
TGTGCCAGCAGCTTAATTCCGGGGCAAGAGACCCAGTACTTC	CASSLIPGQETQYF	TRBV7-3	TRBJ2-5	-	few
TGTGCCAGCTCACCTCCGGGACTAGCAGGTTACGAGCAGTACTTC	CASSPPGLAGYEQYF	TRBV18	TRBJ2-7	TRBD2	-
TGTGCCAGTAGTAAGGGGGCTCAGCCCCAGCATTTT	CASSKGAQPQHF	TRBV19	TRBJ1-5	TRBD1	few
TGTGCCAGCAACCATCGATCAGGGGACTATAACTATGGCTACACCTTC	CASNHRSGDYNYGYTF	TRBV5-4	TRBJ1-2	-	few
TGTGCCAGCAGCTGGGACCGAGGGGGCACTGAAGCTTTCTTT	CASSWDRGGTEAFF	TRBV5-6	TRBJ1-1	-	few
TGTGCCAGCAGTCCGATCAGGGGGGGGTATCAGCCCCAGCATTTT	CASSPIRGGYQPQHF	TRBV27	TRBJ1-5	TRBD1	-
TGCGCCAGCAGCTTACTTGGGGGTAAAAACGAGCAGTACTTC	CASSLLGGKNEQYF	TRBV5-1	TRBJ2-7	-	-
TGTGCTAGTGGTTTGGACAGGGGACACATTCAGTACTTC	CASGLDRGHIQYF	TRBV12-5	TRBJ2-4	TRBD1	-
TGTGCCAGCAGCTGGTCCTACGAGCAGTACTTC	CASSWSYEQYF	TRBV5-6	TRBJ2-7	-	-
TGTGCCAGCAGCTTGGCCCTTACTAGCGGGGGCAATGAGCAGTTCTTC	CASSLALTSGGNEQFF	TRBV5-8	TRBJ2-1	TRBD2	-
TGTGCCTGGAGTGTACAGGTGAACTATGGCTACACCTTC	CAWSVQVNYGYTF	TRBV30	TRBJ1-2	-	-
TGTGCCAGCTCACCACCCCCCGGGAGAGAGACCCAGTACTTC	CASSPPPGRETQYF	TRBV18	TRBJ2-5	-	-
TGCGCCAGCAGCCAAGTAGGACAGGGGAGCGGCTACACCTTC	CASSQVGQGSGYTF	TRBV4-1	TRBJ1-2	TRBD1	-
TGCAGTGCTAACCGGTACGAGCAGTACTTC	CSANRYEQYF	TRBV20-1	TRBJ2-7	-	-
TGTGCCAGTGGTCGACAGGACCGATTAGCCAAAAACATTCAGTACTTC	CASGRQDRLAKNIQYF	TRBV19	TRBJ2-4	-	few
TGCGCCAGCAGCTTCCCGGCAGCCAAAAACATTCAGTACTTC	CASSFPAAKNIQYF	TRBV4-1	TRBJ2-4	-	-
TGTGCCAGCAGCACCAGACAGGGGGACACTGAAGCTTTCTTT	CASSTRQGDTEAFF	TRBV5-4	TRBJ1-1	TRBD1	-
TGTGCCAGCAGGAGGGCCGACTATGGCTACACCTTC	CASRRADYGYTF	TRBV28	TRBJ1-2	-	-
TGTGCCTCAACCCGGGATCAGCGGGGGGAGCTGTTTTTT	CASTRDQRGELFF	TRBV28	TRBJ2-2	-	-
TGTGCCAGCAGCGTAGCTCCCCAGGGTGGCGAGACCCAGTACTTC	CASSVAPQGGETQYF	TRBV9	TRBJ2-5	-	-
TGTGCCAGCAGCCCGCGACAGGAGGAAGCTTTCTTT	CASSPRQEEAFF	TRBV7-9	TRBJ1-1	-	-
TGTGCCAGCAGCAAAGGGTTTTTAGACACGGTGAGCACAGATACGCAGTATTTT	CASSKGFLDTVSTDTQYF	TRBV21-1	TRBJ2-3	-	few
TGTGCCAGCACACCGGGTAACTACAATGAGCAGTTCTTC	CASTPGNYNEQFF	TRBV7-2	TRBJ2-1	-	few
TGTGCCAGCAGCTTATCCCGACCGGGACAGGGAAAAGGGCAGCCCCAGCATTTT	CASSLSRPGQGKGQPQHF	TRBV7-9	TRBJ1-5	TRBD1	few
TGCGCCAGCAGCCAAGGATGGAGCCGACAGGGCTTTTCCTACAATGAGCAGTTCTTC	CASSQGWSRQGFSYNEQFF	TRBV4-3	TRBJ2-1	TRBD1	-
TGTGCCATCAGTGAGTCCGGGCTCAGAGAGTACTTC	CAISESGLREYF	TRBV10-3	TRBJ2-7	-	few
TGCGCCAGCAGCTTGGTGGCGAGCTCCTACAATGAGCAGTTCTTC	CASSLVASSYNEQFF	TRBV5-1	TRBJ2-1	-	few
TGTGCCAGTAGTACAGGGACGGGCCCGAACACCGGGGAGCTGTTTTTT	CASSTGTGPNTGELFF	TRBV19	TRBJ2-2	-	few
TGTGCCAGTAGTCTAAGACAGGGGGCGCGTACTGAAGCTTTCTTT	CASSLRQGARTEAFF	TRBV19	TRBJ1-1	TRBD1	-
TGTGCCAGCAGCTTGGTACAGGGGAGGGGAGAGACCCAGTACTTC	CASSLVQGRGETQYF	TRBV5-8	TRBJ2-5	-	-
TGTGCCAGCAGGGAAGGGGGCCATAGCACAGATACGCAGTATTTT	CASREGGHSTDTQYF	TRBV28	TRBJ2-3	TRBD1	few
TGCGCCAGCAGATCGGGACAGGGGCTGGCGACTAATGAAAAACTGTTTTTT	CASRSGQGLATNEKLFF	TRBV4-1	TRBJ1-4	TRBD1	-